Described below is a single T cell receptor (beta chain) sequence and its context. Germline V gives CDR1 MNHEY, CDR2 SMNVEV (reference sequence). V was trimmed by 0 bases and J by 8 bases, leaving 16 bases between them. The CDR3 consists of 15 residues. These data belong to a study of blood T cell repertoires in COVID-19. Study context: The United States, Italy and Spain supplied acute and convalescent COVID-19 samples.

Original data processing: Estimation of nucleated cell counts relied on the amplification of reference gene primers. TCRdb keeps only in-frame clones here, not all; method: immunoSEQ multiplex PCR. V and J calls plus clone size are reproduced from that table; the DNA served to infer D and trimming. The table shows around 80,000 clones, with approximately 78% occurring only once. This receptor was identified in an elderly woman with active or convalescent COVID-19. V gene TRBV27 combines with J gene TRBJ1-2, with no clear D. Sequencing was done on a sample of peripheral blood. This CDR3 is CASSLSFWSGKGYTF. The CDR3 nucleotides are TGTGCCAGCAGTTTATCTTTTTGGTCGGGGAAAGGCTACACCTTC.